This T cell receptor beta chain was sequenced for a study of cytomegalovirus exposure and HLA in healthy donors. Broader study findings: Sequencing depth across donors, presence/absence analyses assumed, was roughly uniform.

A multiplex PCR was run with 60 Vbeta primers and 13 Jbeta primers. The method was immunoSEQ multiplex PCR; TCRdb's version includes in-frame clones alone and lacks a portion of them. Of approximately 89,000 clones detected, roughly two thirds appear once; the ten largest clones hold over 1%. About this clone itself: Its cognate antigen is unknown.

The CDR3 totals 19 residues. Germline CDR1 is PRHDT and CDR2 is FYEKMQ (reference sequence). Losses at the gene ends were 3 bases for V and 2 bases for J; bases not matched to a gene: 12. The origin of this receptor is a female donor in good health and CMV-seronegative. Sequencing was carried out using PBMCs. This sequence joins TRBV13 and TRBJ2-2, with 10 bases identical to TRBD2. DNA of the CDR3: TGTGCCAGCAGCTTTAAGTACGTAGCGGGGGGTCCAAACACCGGGGAGCTGTTTTTT. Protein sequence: CASSFKYVAGGPNTGELFF.